Each of the 32 T cell receptor beta chains below was sequenced from the same sample in a study of blood T cell repertoires in COVID-19. Profiled with immunoSEQ multiplex PCR; TCRdb holds only in-frame clones, not every one. This table has about 220,000 clones, roughly 82% appearing once. The specimen was peripheral blood. The receptor set was obtained from a woman in her seventies with acute or convalescent COVID-19.

This clone was observed a few times. The V call is TRBV10-2, the J call TRBJ1-6; D is undetermined. The CDR3 is 15 residues long. Germline-derived CDR1 and CDR2 are WSHSY and SAAADI. V was cut by 8 bases and J by 0 bases, with 11 bases left in between. In DNA, the CDR3 is TGCGCCAGCGGAGGCGTTCCCTCCTATAATTCACCCCTCCACTTT. The encoded protein is CASGGVPSYNSPLHF.

The CDR3 nucleotides read TGCGCCAGCAGCTTCCGGGGATGGTCGGGACAGGGGATATCTGGCACCGGGGAGCTGTTTTTT. Translating gives CASSFRGWSGQGISGTGELFF. The chain uses TRBV5-1 and TRBJ2-2; 10 bases fit TRBD1. Germline-derived CDR1 and CDR2 are SGHRS and YFSETQ. This CDR3 comprises 21 residues. Trimming removed 2 bases from V and 4 bases from J; junction bases left unmatched: 20. The variable domain in full, completed from reference TRBV5-1 and TRBJ2-2, reads KAGVTQTPRYLIKTRGQQVTLSCSPISGHRSVSWYQQTPGQGLQFLFEYFSETQRNKGNFPGRFSGRQFSNSRSEMNVSTLELGDSALYLCASSFRGWSGQGISGTGELFFGEGSRLTVL.

The chain is built from TRBV9 and TRBJ1-4, with 7 bases aligning to TRBD1. The germline V gene encodes CDR1 SGDLS and CDR2 YYNGEE. This CDR3 has 17 amino acids. V lost 4 bases and J lost 0; bases outside the gene matches: 9. The CDR3 region has the DNA TGTGCCAGCAGCCCTCAGGGGGTGAGTGCAACTAATGAAAAACTGTTTTTT. Translation gives CASSPQGVSATNEKLFF.

The sample holds one count of this clone. The chain joins TRBV6-5 to TRBJ1-1, with 7 bases lining up with TRBD1. The CDR3 sequence is 13 residues long. Germline CDR1 reads MNHEY; CDR2 reads SVGAGI. The V gene end was trimmed by 6 bases and the J gene end by 4 bases; junction bases not matched to a gene: 5. For the CDR3, the DNA is TGTGCCAGCAGCGCGACAGGGAGCACTGAAGCTTTCTTT. This encodes CASSATGSTEAFF.

The rearrangement links TRBV6-4 to TRBJ2-5, with TRBD2 matching over 8 bases. Germline CDR1 reads MRHNA; CDR2 reads SNTAGT. After removal of 8 bases from V and 7 bases from J, the junction contained 15 bases not matched to a gene. This CDR3 has 15 residues. The CDR3 region is CASSPTAGARGTQYF. In DNA form, the CDR3 reads TGTGCCAGCTCCCCCACAGCGGGGGCACGGGGGACCCAGTACTTC.

The V gene is TRBV6-5, the J gene TRBJ1-5; TRBD1 might be the D (5 bases). The V end lost 7 bases, the J end lost 4 bases, and 14 bases lay between the germline ends. Germline V gene sequence: CDR1 MNHEY, CDR2 SVGAGI. This CDR3 is built from 14 residues. CDR3 sequence (DNA): TGTGCCAGCATCTCGGGGGGGGGTAATCAGCCCCAGCATTTT. Its translation: CASISGGGNQPQHF.

The chain has TRBV7-2 and TRBJ2-5; 9 bases align to TRBD2. Germline-derived CDR1 and CDR2 are SGHTA and FQGNSA. The CDR3 has 14 amino acids. V was pared by 5 bases and J by 2 bases, with 3 bases of the junction left unmatched. CDR3 nucleotides: TGTGCCAGCAGCGTGACTAGCGGACAAGAGACCCAGTACTTC. Its translation: CASSVTSGQETQYF.

This clone was seen a single time. The V and J genes are TRBV12-3 or TRBV12-4 and TRBJ1-1; 9 bases are a match to TRBD1. The V gene end was trimmed by 5 bases and the J gene end by 10 bases; junction bases not matched to a gene: 8. The CDR3 is 13 amino acids. The CDR3 DNA reads as TGTGCCAGCAGTGCCGGACAGGGGAGGTCAGCTTTCTTT. This codes for CASSAGQGRSAFF.

V is TRBV6-5 and J is TRBJ2-5; 11 bases line up with TRBD1. V was clipped by 2 bases and J by 5 bases; unmatched bases: 7. This CDR3 spans 16 amino acids. Germline CDR1 reads MNHEY; CDR2 reads SVGAGI. CDR3 DNA sequence: TGTGCCAGCAGTTACCTCGGGACAGGGGGAGACGAGACCCAGTACTTC. It translates to CASSYLGTGGDETQYF.

This clone was seen more than once but under ten times. For the CDR3, the DNA is TGTGCCATCCGGGAGGCAGGGGATGATGAGCAGTTCTTC. Its protein is CAIREAGDDEQFF. The chain links TRBV10-3 to TRBJ2-1; D possibly corresponds to TRBD2 (7 bases). The V end lost 8 bases, the J end lost 8 bases, and 16 bases lay between the germline ends. This CDR3 is 13 amino acids long. Germline loops: CDR1 ENHRY, CDR2 SYGVKD.

The chain has TRBV2 and TRBJ1-2; 7 nucleotides line up with TRBD1. This CDR3 is 12 amino acids long. Losses at the gene ends were 11 bases for V and 2 bases for J; bases not matched to a gene: 5. Germline CDR1 is SNHLY and CDR2 is FYNNEI. The CDR3 DNA reads TGTGCCTCCGACAGGGCCAACTATGGCTACACCTTC. This codes for CASDRANYGYTF. The variable domain in full, with the rest retrieved from reference TRBV2 and TRBJ1-2, is EPEVTQTPSHQVTQMGQEVILRCVPISNHLYFYWYRQILGQKVEFLVSFYNNEISEKSEIFDDQFSVERPDGSNFTLKIRSTKLEDSAMYFCASDRANYGYTFGSGTRLTVV.

The chain uses TRBV19 and TRBJ1-6; D possibly corresponds to TRBD1 (5 bases). The CDR3 totals 13 residues. V lost 10 bases, J lost 7 bases, and 14 bases lay in between. Germline V CDR1 and CDR2: LNHDA, SQIVND (reference sequence). CDR3 loop: CATKEGENSPLHF. The CDR3 bases are TGTGCCACCAAAGAAGGGGAAAATTCACCCCTCCACTTT.

This sequence joins TRBV7-2 and TRBJ1-3; 7 bases match TRBD1. CDR3 length equals 15 residues. Germline values: CDR1 SGHTA, CDR2 FQGNSA. V was pared by 4 bases and J by 0 bases, with 3 bases of the junction left unmatched. CDR3 loop: CASSSRGLSGNTIYF. CDR3 DNA sequence: TGTGCCAGCAGCTCGAGGGGGCTCTCTGGAAACACCATATATTTT.

A few counts support this clone. V and J are TRBV7-8 and TRBJ2-2; possible D gene TRBD2, 6 bases. The CDR3 has 13 amino acids. Germline assignment: CDR1 SGHVS and CDR2 FQNEAQ. The V gene lost 2 bases and the J gene lost 7 bases, with 8 bases spanning the gap. The CDR3 DNA reads TGTGCCAGCAGCTTATCGGGGGACGGGGAGCTGTTTTTT. Translated: CASSLSGDGELFF.

The rearrangement joins TRBV10-3 to TRBJ2-1; 10 positions match TRBD2. Germline V gene sequence: CDR1 ENHRY, CDR2 SYGVKD. Trimming removed 4 bases from V and 9 bases from J; junction bases left unmatched: 6. This CDR3 has 14 amino acids. The CDR3 protein is CAISALAGEGEQFF. The CDR3 nucleotides are TGTGCCATCAGTGCTCTAGCGGGGGAAGGTGAGCAGTTCTTC.

V gene TRBV6-2 or TRBV6-3 combines with J gene TRBJ2-5, with D maybe TRBD2 (5 bases). V dropped 6 bases and J dropped 2 bases, with 19 bases sitting between them. Germline lookup yields CDR1 MNHEY and CDR2 SVGEGT. The CDR3 totals 16 residues. The CDR3 nucleotides read TGTGCCAGCAGGTACACCCCCGGCGGGCTACAAGAGACCCAGTACTTC. Residues: CASRYTPGGLQETQYF.

Written as DNA, the CDR3 is TGTGCCAGCAGTGCCCTGTTCGGGAGGGTTACCAATGAGCAGTTCTTC. It encodes CASSALFGRVTNEQFF. This sequence joins TRBV28 and TRBJ2-1; 8 bases are shared with TRBD2. The CDR3 spans 16 residues. Germline V gene sequence: CDR1 MDHEN, CDR2 SYDVKM. Trimming removed 5 bases from V and 6 bases from J; junction bases left unmatched: 12.

V gene TRBV7-2 combines with J gene TRBJ1-4, with 8 bases that match TRBD1. Trimming cost V 5 bases and J 7 bases; bases outside gene matches: 6. CDR1 and CDR2 (germline): SGHTA, FQGNSA. The CDR3 length is 14 residues. The DNA for the CDR3 is TGTGCCAGCAGCACGGACAGGGCAGGTGAAAAACTGTTTTTT. Protein sequence: CASSTDRAGEKLFF.

CDR3 amino acids: CASSRDRATDTQYF. The CDR3, as DNA: TGTGCCAGCAGCCGAGACAGGGCAACAGATACGCAGTATTTT. This chain joins TRBV7-8 and TRBJ2-3; 7 bases align to TRBD1. The length of the CDR3 is 14 residues. Germline loops: CDR1 SGHVS, CDR2 FQNEAQ. V lost 5 bases, J lost 3 bases, and 5 bases stayed unmatched.

V is TRBV18 and J is TRBJ2-3; tentative D call: TRBD1 (6 bases). The CDR3 has 13 residues. Germline assignment: CDR1 KGHSH and CDR2 LQKENI. The V and J ends lost 2 bases and 6 bases respectively, with 9 bases between them. CDR3 nucleotides: TGTGCCAGCTCACCAGGAACAGGGGATACGCAGTATTTT. Its protein is CASSPGTGDTQYF.

The chain links TRBV15 to TRBJ1-2; 8 positions agree with TRBD1. Trimming cost V 0 bases and J 7 bases; bases outside gene matches: 7. Germline V gene sequence: CDR1 LNHNV, CDR2 YYDKDF (reference sequence). The CDR3 runs 15 residues. The CDR3 DNA is TGTGCCACCAGCAGAGATATCGGGACAGGCGGTGGCTACACCTTC. Amino acids: CATSRDIGTGGGYTF.

This chain joins TRBV4-3 and TRBJ1-1; unclear D gene. V lost 0 bases, J lost 4 bases, and 12 bases lay in between. Germline CDR1 LGHNA, CDR2 YSLEER. The CDR3 is made up of 15 amino acids. For the CDR3, the DNA is TGCGCCAGCAGCCAAGAAGGGCGGGGATTCACTGAAGCTTTCTTT. Translation: CASSQEGRGFTEAFF.

The chain employs TRBV6-1 and TRBJ2-5; D perhaps matches TRBD2 (6 bases). CDR1 is MNHNS and CDR2 is SASEGT in the germline V gene. CDR3 size: 18 residues. Trimming removed 0 bases at V and 0 bases at J, with 17 bases between. In nucleotides, the CDR3 is TGTGCCAGCAGTGAAGCGCGGATGGAGGGGAGGTACCAAGAGACCCAGTACTTC. This translates into CASSEARMEGRYQETQYF.

The chain is built from TRBV6-5 and TRBJ1-3; 7 bases are a match to TRBD1. This CDR3 has 14 amino acids. V was clipped by 5 bases and J by 4 bases; unmatched bases: 5. Per germline, CDR1 MNHEY and CDR2 SVGAGI. CDR3 nucleotide sequence: TGTGCCAGCAGTCGGGACAGAGCCGGAAACACCATATATTTT. Its translation is CASSRDRAGNTIYF.

The rearrangement joins TRBV18 to TRBJ2-7; 10 bases agree with TRBD1. Trimming removed 1 base from V and 6 bases from J; junction bases left unmatched: 3. Germline-derived CDR1 and CDR2 are KGHSH and LQKENI. The CDR3 loop spans 14 amino acids. As DNA, the CDR3 is TGTGCCAGCTCACCACTCGGGACAGGGGCCGAGCAGTACTTC. Amino acids: CASSPLGTGAEQYF. The whole variable domain, filled in from reference TRBV18 and TRBJ2-7, reads NAGVMQNPRHLVRRRGQEARLRCSPMKGHSHVYWYRQLPEEGLKFMVYLQKENIIDESGMPKERFSAEFPKEGPSILRIQQVVRGDSAAYFCASSPLGTGAEQYFGPGTRLTVT.

The J gene is TRBJ1-1, the V gene TRBV5-1, with D tentatively TRBD1 (6 bases). Trimming removed 3 bases from V and 7 bases from J, with 16 bases in between. The germline gives CDR1 SGHRS, CDR2 YFSETQ. This CDR3 spans 14 amino acids. The CDR3 spells CASSSGLTGIEAFF. CDR3 bases: TGCGCCAGCAGCTCCGGGCTGACAGGAATTGAAGCTTTCTTT.

V and J are TRBV6-6 and TRBJ1-5; weak D call: TRBD1 (5 bases). Trimming removed 10 bases at V and 6 bases at J, with 19 bases between. This CDR3 is 14 amino acids long. Germline V gives CDR1 MNHNY, CDR2 SVGAGI (reference sequence). The CDR3 is CATKGPTGGQPQHF. The CDR3 DNA sequence: TGTGCCACTAAAGGACCGACCGGGGGTCAGCCCCAGCATTTT.

V is TRBV6-6 and J is TRBJ1-1; 7 bases agree with TRBD1. There are 14 residues in the CDR3. The V gene end was trimmed by 6 bases and the J gene end by 1 base; junction bases not matched to a gene: 5. The V gene's germline CDR1 is MNHNY and CDR2 SVGAGI (reference sequence). This chain's CDR3 is CASSLDRQNTEAFF. CDR3 bases: TGTGCCAGCAGCCTGGACAGGCAGAACACTGAAGCTTTCTTT.

The rearrangement joins TRBV4-2 to TRBJ2-1; the D gene is possibly TRBD2 (6 bases). Germline V gene lookup returns CDR1 LGHNA and CDR2 YNFKEQ. Trimming took off 0 bases at V and 10 bases at J, with 10 bases between the two ends. This CDR3 is 13 amino acids long. The CDR3, as DNA: TGTGCCAGCAGCCAAGATCGGACTACCGAGCAGTTCTTC. It encodes CASSQDRTTEQFF.

This clone was counted only a few times. J is TRBJ2-7 and V is TRBV5-1; 8 nucleotides match TRBD1. V was clipped by 4 bases and J by 5 bases; unmatched bases: 8. CDR3 length: 14 amino acids. Germline CDR1 reads SGHRS; CDR2 reads YFSETQ. CDR3 in amino acids: CASSDLTGAHEQYF. CDR3 in DNA: TGCGCCAGCAGCGACCTGACAGGGGCCCACGAGCAGTACTTC.

V usage is TRBV3-1 (or the pseudogene TRBV3-2) and J usage is TRBJ2-5, with D possibly TRBD2 on 6 matching bases. Trimming pared 1 base from V and 4 bases from J, leaving 19 bases between. Germline loops: CDR1 LGHDT, CDR2 YNNKEL (reference sequence). CDR3 size: 17 residues. DNA for the CDR3: TGTGCCAGCAGCCAAGCTTCTGGGGTCCGAGCGGGAGAGACCCAGTACTTC. Its translation: CASSQASGVRAGETQYF.

The chain couples TRBV28 to TRBJ1-1; TRBD1 agrees at 8 bases. This CDR3 has 16 amino acids. Germline CDR1 is MDHEN and CDR2 is SYDVKM. The V segment lost 5 bases and the J segment 3 bases; nucleotides outside the gene matches: 11. CDR3 protein: CASSARQGKGYTEAFF. The CDR3, as DNA: TGTGCCAGCAGTGCGCGACAGGGGAAAGGCTACACTGAAGCTTTCTTT. Combining the CDR3 with reference TRBV28 and TRBJ1-1 gives the whole variable domain DVKVTQSSRYLVKRTGEKVFLECVQDMDHENMFWYRQDPGLGLRLIYFSYDVKMKEKGDIPEGYSVSREKKERFSLILESASTNQTSMYLCASSARQGKGYTEAFFGQGTRLTVV.